Listed here are 3 T cell receptor beta chains from one sample, sequenced in a study of blood T cell repertoires in COVID-19. TCRdb keeps only in-frame clones here, not all; method: immunoSEQ multiplex PCR. Altogether approximately 58,000 clones are present, approximately 87% being singletons, with the ten largest covering around 5.1%. Sequencing was done on a sample of peripheral blood. The receptors stem from a man aged 35-49 years with active COVID-19.

The V call is TRBV7-3, the J call TRBJ2-1, with D possibly matching TRBD2 (5 bases). The V and J ends lost 5 bases and 1 base respectively, with 15 bases between them. The CDR3 sequence is 16 residues long. From germline, CDR1 is SGHTA and CDR2 FQGTGA. The CDR3 DNA reads TGTGCCAGCAGCCCCGGACTTGCTGCGTCCTACAATGAGCAGTTCTTC. Its protein is CASSPGLAASYNEQFF.

The chain joins TRBV3-1 (or the pseudogene TRBV3-2) to TRBJ2-5, with TRBD2 identical over 11 bases. The ends lost 0 bases at V and 6 bases at J; junction bases unmatched: 12. The CDR3 has 18 amino acids. Germline CDR1 and CDR2: LGHDT and YNNKEL (reference sequence). CDR3 in amino acids: CASSQDIVLASGRKTQYF. The CDR3, as DNA: TGTGCCAGCAGCCAAGATATAGTCTTGGCTAGCGGGAGGAAGACCCAGTACTTC.

The CDR3 protein is CASSSGQASWKYF. CDR3 nucleotide sequence: TGTGCCAGCAGCTCTGGACAGGCCAGTTGGAAGTATTTT. This rearrangement joins TRBV11-2 to TRBJ2-3; TRBD1 matches at 7 bases. The ends lost 4 bases at V and 13 bases at J; junction bases unmatched: 11. From germline, CDR1 is SGHAT and CDR2 FQNNGV. The CDR3 is 13 amino acids.